These 14 T cell receptor beta chains originate from one sample sequenced in a study of blood T cell repertoires in COVID-19. Method: immunoSEQ multiplex PCR; TCRdb's copy keeps in-frame clones and lacks some. The sample consists of 350,000 to 400,000 clones, 90% to 95% of them appearing once. Sequences were obtained from PBMCs or T cells enriched from blood (not recorded which). All receptors derive from a woman aged 40 to 50 who had been exposed to COVID-19.

In DNA, the CDR3 is TGCAGCGTTGTAGGCCAGGGATTGCGGGGCTACACCTTC. This encodes CSVVGQGLRGYTF. The rearrangement uses TRBV29-1 and TRBJ1-2; D perhaps matches TRBD1 (5 bases). In germline, CDR1 is SQVTM, CDR2 ANQGSEA. Trimming cost V 4 bases and J 8 bases, with 17 bases left between them. This CDR3 is built from 13 residues.

The rearrangement links TRBV6-2 or TRBV6-3 to TRBJ1-1; TRBD1 might be the D (6 bases). Germline assignment: CDR1 MNHEY and CDR2 SVGEGT. The CDR3 covers 13 residues. Trimming removed 5 bases at V and 7 bases at J, with 14 bases between. The CDR3 DNA reads TGTGCCAGCAGTACCGGGACATACCTTGAAGCTTTCTTT. This codes for CASSTGTYLEAFF.

This chain connects TRBV7-6 to TRBJ2-6; possibly TRBD2 for D (7 bases). V dropped 2 bases and J dropped 1 base, with 18 bases sitting between them. The germline CDR1 and CDR2 sequences are SGHVS and FNYEAQ. The CDR3 totals 19 residues. The CDR3 DNA reads TGTGCCAGCAGCTTAAGGGGGAGGGCCGGAATTTCTGGGGCCAACGTCCTGACTTTC. Translated: CASSLRGRAGISGANVLTF. The whole variable domain, remainder taken from reference TRBV7-6 and TRBJ2-6, is GAGVSQSPRYKVTKRGQDVALRCDPISGHVSLYWYRQALGQGPEFLTYFNYEAQQDKSGLPNDRFSAERPEGSISTLTIQRTEQRDSAMYRCASSLRGRAGISGANVLTFGAGSRLTVL.

The chain combines TRBV19 with TRBJ1-4; TRBD1 aligns across 7 bases. This CDR3 spans 15 amino acids. The junction had 5 bases not matched to a gene; V was cut back by 3 bases and J by 4 bases. Germline lookup yields CDR1 LNHDA and CDR2 SQIVND (reference sequence). CDR3 amino acids: CASSILGQNNEKLFF. DNA of the CDR3: TGTGCCAGTAGTATCCTGGGACAGAATAATGAAAAACTGTTTTTT. The variable domain in full, with the rest retrieved from reference TRBV19 and TRBJ1-4, is DGGITQSPKYLFRKEGQNVTLSCEQNLNHDAMYWYRQDPGQGLRLIYYSQIVNDFQKGDIAEGYSVSREKKESFPLTVTSAQKNPTAFYLCASSILGQNNEKLFFGSGTQLSVL.

The chain uses TRBV20-1 and TRBJ1-3; TRBD1 matches at 7 bases. The germline gives CDR1 DFQATT, CDR2 SNEGSKA (reference sequence). The CDR3 loop spans 11 amino acids. With V trimmed by 8 bases and J by 6 bases, 4 bases remained unmatched. This CDR3 reads CSTGVENTIYF. DNA for the CDR3: TGCAGTACAGGGGTCGAAAACACCATATATTTT.

Comments on this clone: The junction shows a germline mismatch at one end, possibly a read error. The gene calls are TRBV7-8 and TRBJ1-2; 9 positions agree with TRBD1. CDR1 is SGHVS, CDR2 FQNEAQ, per germline. The CDR3 totals 12 residues. The DNA for the CDR3 is TGTGCCAGCAGCTTAGACAGGGGGCCAATGAAATTC. Its protein product is CASSLDRGPMKF.

This sequence joins TRBV4-1 and TRBJ1-5, with D possibly being TRBD1 (5 bases). Germline V gene lookup returns CDR1 MGHRA and CDR2 YSYEKL. The CDR3 has 14 residues. V lost 0 bases to trimming and J lost 6 bases, with 9 bases between them. The CDR3 region is CASSQEYRGQPQHF. CDR3 sequence (DNA): TGCGCCAGCAGCCAAGAGTATAGGGGTCAGCCCCAGCATTTT.

The V gene is TRBV18, the J gene TRBJ1-2; 10 bases fit TRBD1. Germline values: CDR1 KGHSH, CDR2 LQKENI. The CDR3 extends over 14 amino acids. V trimming: 6 bases; J trimming: 6 bases; junction bases outside the gene matches: 7. CDR3 DNA sequence: TGTGCCAGCTCCCCAGGGACAGGGGAGGATGGCTACACCTTC. Its protein product is CASSPGTGEDGYTF.

The chain couples TRBV25-1 to TRBJ1-2; D perhaps matches TRBD1 (5 bases). CDR1 MGHDK and CDR2 SYGVNS come from the germline V gene. The germline V and J ends were trimmed by 2 bases and 4 bases, with 11 bases remaining between them. The CDR3 has 14 residues. The CDR3 sequence: CASSEGGTFYGYTF. The CDR3 region has the DNA TGTGCCAGCAGTGAAGGGGGGACGTTCTATGGCTACACCTTC.

The chain carries TRBV6-2 or TRBV6-3 and TRBJ2-7; 9 bases are a match to TRBD2. V lost 5 bases, J lost 6 bases, and 11 bases stayed unmatched. This CDR3 has 15 amino acids. Looked up from germline, CDR1 is MNHEY and CDR2 is SVGEGT. Here the CDR3 reads CASSLLAAGGLEQYF. CDR3 nucleotides: TGTGCCAGCAGTCTCCTAGCGGCGGGAGGGCTCGAGCAGTACTTC.

The rearrangement uses TRBV6-5 and TRBJ2-5; 11 nucleotides match TRBD2. Germline V gives CDR1 MNHEY, CDR2 SVGAGI. Trimming took 2 bases from V and 4 from J; bases not matched to a gene: 3. This CDR3 has 15 residues. CDR3 region: CASSYASGRLETQYF. The CDR3 DNA follows: TGTGCCAGCAGTTACGCTAGCGGGAGGTTAGAGACCCAGTACTTC.

J is TRBJ2-7 and V is TRBV5-1, with 7 bases fitting TRBD1. V was pared by 4 bases and J by 5 bases, with 9 bases of the junction left unmatched. This CDR3 comprises 14 residues. CDR1 and CDR2 from the germline V gene are SGHRS and YFSETQ. CDR3 in amino acids: CASSTTGVLDEQYF. The CDR3 nucleotides read TGCGCCAGCAGCACTACAGGGGTATTAGACGAGCAGTACTTC.

This clone came up once. The chain carries TRBV24-1 and TRBJ1-2; the D is unclear. CDR3 length equals 11 residues. Germline lookup yields CDR1 KGHDR and CDR2 SFDVKD. Trimming stripped 6 bases from V and 5 bases from J, with 6 bases between. CDR3 protein: CATSPGYGYTF. In nucleotides, the CDR3 is TGTGCCACCAGTCCGGGGTATGGCTACACCTTC.

The genes are TRBV3-1 (or the pseudogene TRBV3-2) and TRBJ1-1, with TRBD1 matching 7 bases. Germline CDR1 and CDR2: LGHDT and YNNKEL (reference sequence). The junction had 5 bases not matched to a gene; V was cut back by 0 bases and J by 4 bases. This CDR3 is 15 amino acids long. The CDR3, as DNA: TGTGCCAGCAGCCAAGATTCCCCAGGGGGCACTGAAGCTTTCTTT. This sequence encodes CASSQDSPGGTEAFF.